This T cell receptor beta chain was observed in a study of blood T cell repertoires in COVID-19. The overall study: Acute-phase and convalescent COVID-19 samples originated in the United States, Italy and Spain. In each case, the material was cDNA or gDNA derived from T cells, B-cell-depleted T cells, or PBMCs.

Original data processing: For nucleated cells, counts were estimated from reference gene primer amplification. Sequencing used immunoSEQ multiplex PCR; TCRdb keeps in-frame clones, though not all of them. Clone size and the V and J calls come from that table; the DNA yielded D and trimming. Among roughly 570,000 clones listed, about 88% were seen once. The receptor was derived from a woman in her fifties or sixties with COVID-19, enrolled during active disease. The sequenced sample consisted of peripheral blood.

The CDR3 coding sequence is TGCGCCAGCTCGGTTTCGACTTACAATGAGCAGTTCTTC. The encoded protein is CASSVSTYNEQFF. This rearrangement joins TRBV5-1 to TRBJ2-1; D ambiguous. Trimming shortened V by 7 bases and J by 4 bases, and 12 bases separated the two germline ends. The CDR3 spans 13 residues. Looked up from germline, CDR1 is SGHRS and CDR2 is YFSETQ.